Presented here are 26 T cell receptor beta chains from one specimen sequenced in a study of shared clonotypes between healthy human individuals. Profiling relied on immunoSEQ multiplex PCR, and the TCRdb table lists in-frame clones only, not all of them. The table lists approximately 720,000 clones, 60% to 80% of them singletons. The source material was memory CD4+ T cells sorted from blood. Indicated subset: CD45RA-negative fraction. These receptors originate from a woman under 40 in good health.

The chain employs TRBV29-1 and TRBJ1-4; D perhaps matches TRBD1 (6 bases). Germline values: CDR1 SQVTM, CDR2 ANQGSEA. The CDR3 totals 19 residues. The V and J ends lost 2 bases and 0 bases respectively, with 22 bases between them. The CDR3 sequence: CSVERSETGIRATNEKLFF. The DNA of the CDR3 is TGCAGCGTTGAAAGGAGCGAAACAGGGATAAGGGCAACTAATGAAAAACTGTTTTTT.

The rearrangement links TRBV7-7 to TRBJ2-5, with 10 bases aligning to TRBD2. The germline CDR1 and CDR2 sequences are SSHAT and FNYEAQ (reference sequence). This CDR3 comprises 14 residues. The V and J ends lost 5 bases and 5 bases, in that order; junction bases with no gene match: 5. CDR3 in DNA: TGTGCCAGCAGCCTGGGACTAGCGAGGGAGACCCAGTACTTC. Translating it yields CASSLGLARETQYF.

This chain joins TRBV28 and TRBJ1-4, with 11 bases aligning to TRBD1. This CDR3 is built from 15 residues. The trim removed 6 bases at V and 8 bases at J, leaving 8 bases unmatched. CDR1 is MDHEN, CDR2 SYDVKM, per germline. This CDR3 reads CASSTPGQGDEKLFF. CDR3 nucleotide sequence: TGTGCCAGCAGCACGCCGGGACAGGGGGACGAAAAACTGTTTTTT.

V is TRBV7-9 and J is TRBJ1-1; tentative D call: TRBD1 (5 bases). Germline lookup yields CDR1 SEHNR and CDR2 FQNEAQ (reference sequence). V gave up 5 bases and J gave up 4 bases, with 20 bases separating them. The length of the CDR3 is 16 residues. As DNA, the CDR3 is TGTGCCAGCAGCCCACGGCCTGGGGCGGGGGGCACTGAAGCTTTCTTT. Translated: CASSPRPGAGGTEAFF.

This clone has at least ten counts. The V gene is TRBV5-1, the J gene TRBJ1-1; no reliable D call. V was trimmed by 4 bases and J by 0 bases, leaving 10 bases between them. Germline CDR1 SGHRS, CDR2 YFSETQ. The CDR3 covers 14 residues. This chain's CDR3 is CASSIPQVNTEAFF. The CDR3 region has the DNA TGCGCCAGCAGCATCCCCCAGGTGAACACTGAAGCTTTCTTT. The full variable domain, its missing parts supplied by reference TRBV5-1 and TRBJ1-1, is KAGVTQTPRYLIKTRGQQVTLSCSPISGHRSVSWYQQTPGQGLQFLFEYFSETQRNKGNFPGRFSGRQFSNSRSEMNVSTLELGDSALYLCASSIPQVNTEAFFGQGTRLTVV.

The chain is built from TRBV11-2 and TRBJ2-7; weak D call: TRBD1 (6 bases). The V end was cut by 5 bases, the J end by 3 bases, with 20 bases between. Germline assignment: CDR1 SGHAT and CDR2 FQNNGV. The CDR3 totals 16 residues. In DNA, the CDR3 is TGTGCCAGCAGCCCCCGGGTAGCAGGGGATTTCTACGAGCAGTACTTC. It yields the protein CASSPRVAGDFYEQYF.

With respect to this clone: A far bigger clonotype differs at one base, so this is likely a read error. The sample contains more than one DNA sequence encoding this CDR3. The chain couples TRBV5-1 to TRBJ2-1; TRBD2 matches 11 bases. Germline CDR1 is SGHRS and CDR2 is YFSETQ. V trimming: 4 bases; J trimming: 6 bases; junction bases outside the gene matches: 3. The length of the CDR3 is 14 residues. DNA for the CDR3: TGCGCCAGCAGCCCGGGGACTAGCGGCAATGAGCAGTTCTTC. This codes for CASSPGTSGNEQFF.

The sample holds many counts of this clone. The chain employs TRBV5-1 and TRBJ2-7, with D perhaps matching TRBD2 (5 bases). CDR3 length: 16 amino acids. Germline V gene sequence: CDR1 SGHRS, CDR2 YFSETQ. V was clipped by 4 bases and J by 6 bases, with 23 bases between them. CDR3 sequence reads: CASSPTATSTAVEQYF. The DNA of the CDR3 is TGCGCCAGCAGCCCAACCGCTACTAGTACCGCCGTCGAGCAGTACTTC. The whole variable domain, filled in from reference TRBV5-1 and TRBJ2-7, reads KAGVTQTPRYLIKTRGQQVTLSCSPISGHRSVSWYQQTPGQGLQFLFEYFSETQRNKGNFPGRFSGRQFSNSRSEMNVSTLELGDSALYLCASSPTATSTAVEQYFGPGTRLTVT.

The chain joins TRBV7-8 to TRBJ2-1, with a possible D match to TRBD2 (6 bases). The CDR3 has 15 amino acids. With 5 bases removed from V and 4 bases from J, the gap between germline ends came to 15 bases. In germline, CDR1 is SGHVS, CDR2 FQNEAQ. CDR3 protein: CASSPQRVEYNEQFF. The CDR3 DNA is TGTGCCAGCAGCCCCCAGCGGGTCGAATACAATGAGCAGTTCTTC.

This clone has only a few counts. This rearrangement joins TRBV5-1 to TRBJ2-7, with D perhaps matching TRBD1 or TRBD2 (5 bases each). The CDR3 is made up of 15 amino acids. Germline V gives CDR1 SGHRS, CDR2 YFSETQ. The germline V and J ends were trimmed by 5 bases and 2 bases, with 17 bases remaining between them. The CDR3 is CASRRSGTETYEQYF. For the CDR3, the DNA is TGCGCCAGCAGGCGGTCCGGGACGGAAACCTACGAGCAGTACTTC.

The CDR3 reads CASSDTGNNQPQHF. DNA of the CDR3: TGTGCCAGCAGCGACACAGGGAACAATCAGCCCCAGCATTTT. V usage is TRBV7-9 and J usage is TRBJ1-5; tentatively, D is TRBD1 (6 bases). This CDR3 has 14 residues. The germline gives CDR1 SEHNR, CDR2 FQNEAQ (reference sequence). Trimming took 5 bases from V and 3 from J, leaving 11 bases between them.

This clone came up once. This sample includes further DNA sequences coding for the same CDR3. The genes are TRBV10-2 and TRBJ2-2; D may be TRBD1 (5 bases). The CDR3 consists of 12 residues. The V gene's germline CDR1 is WSHSY and CDR2 SAAADI. Trimming removed 7 bases at V and 5 bases at J, with 8 bases between. CDR3 sequence reads: CASTRATGELFF. The CDR3 DNA sequence: TGCGCCAGCACCAGGGCGACCGGGGAGCTGTTTTTT.

The J gene is TRBJ1-5, the V gene TRBV19; D remains ambiguous. The CDR3 totals 15 residues. Germline V lookup: CDR1 LNHDA, CDR2 SQIVND (reference sequence). Trimming removed 8 bases at V and 7 bases at J, with 21 bases between. The CDR3 is CASHQPDLKLQPQHF. In DNA, the CDR3 is TGTGCCAGTCACCAGCCGGACCTTAAGTTACAGCCCCAGCATTTT.

This chain links TRBV2 with TRBJ1-5; D is possibly TRBD1 (5 bases). V shed 0 bases and J shed 7 bases, with 16 bases lying between them. Germline-derived CDR1 and CDR2 are SNHLY and FYNNEI. The CDR3 spans 16 residues. In DNA, the CDR3 is TGTGCCAGCAGTGAAGCGCTTGGGGCAGGAGGGCAGCCCCAGCATTTT. Protein: CASSEALGAGGQPQHF.

This clone was recorded only once. This chain uses TRBV6-1 with TRBJ1-1; 8 bases align to TRBD1. The CDR3 runs to 16 residues. Trimming at V came to 4 bases and at J to 3 bases, leaving 10 bases not matched to a gene. Germline V gene lookup returns CDR1 MNHNS and CDR2 SASEGT. The CDR3 DNA reads as TGTGCCAGCAGTGTGAAAGGTCAGGGGGCCCACACTGAAGCTTTCTTT. It is translated as CASSVKGQGAHTEAFF.

This clone has only one observation. The chain uses TRBV27 and TRBJ1-2; a possible D gene is TRBD1 (5 bases). The V and J ends lost 5 bases and 2 bases respectively, with 15 bases between them. CDR1 is MNHEY and CDR2 is SMNVEV in the germline V gene (reference sequence). This CDR3 spans 15 amino acids. The CDR3 reads CASSIRQGPNYGYTF. The CDR3 DNA is TGTGCCAGCAGTATTCGTCAGGGACCCAACTATGGCTACACCTTC.

This chain uses TRBV25-1 with TRBJ2-3, with 7 bases aligning to TRBD1. CDR1 and CDR2 from the germline V gene are MGHDK and SYGVNS. V was pared by 8 bases and J by 0 bases, with 8 bases of the junction left unmatched. The CDR3 length is 15 residues. The CDR3 loop is CASARDRASTDTQYF. DNA of the CDR3: TGTGCCAGCGCCCGAGACAGGGCTAGCACAGATACGCAGTATTTT.

The chain joins TRBV28 to TRBJ2-7; the D call may be TRBD1 or TRBD2 (5 bases each). Trimming removed 3 bases at V and 5 bases at J, with 20 bases between. The germline V gene encodes CDR1 MDHEN and CDR2 SYDVKM. The CDR3 has 16 residues. The CDR3 is CASSFLSRIWDHEQYF. The CDR3 DNA reads TGTGCCAGCAGTTTTCTTAGCAGGATCTGGGACCACGAGCAGTACTTC.

This chain links TRBV11-2 with TRBJ1-4; D might be TRBD1 (6 bases). Trimming pared 5 bases from V and 5 bases from J, leaving 15 bases between. The CDR3 spans 15 residues. The germline gives CDR1 SGHAT, CDR2 FQNNGV. In DNA form, the CDR3 reads TGTGCCAGCAGCGTCCCACAGGGAGGGAATGAAAAACTGTTTTTT. Translating it yields CASSVPQGGNEKLFF.

The CDR3 bases are TGTGCCAGCAGTGATAGAGGGGAAGAGACCCAGTACTTC. It yields the protein CASSDRGEETQYF. The chain employs TRBV2 and TRBJ2-5, with D perhaps matching TRBD1 or TRBD2 (5 bases each). Trimming stripped 3 bases from V and 3 bases from J, with 8 bases between. The germline CDR1 and CDR2 sequences are SNHLY and FYNNEI. The CDR3 runs 13 residues.

The chain joins TRBV27 to TRBJ1-6, with D hard to call. CDR3 length: 12 amino acids. The germline gives CDR1 MNHEY, CDR2 SMNVEV (reference sequence). V gave up 4 bases and J gave up 13 bases, with 11 bases separating them. The CDR3 DNA reads TGTGCCAGCAGTTCCCCGTTGTTTCCCCTCCACTTT. Residues: CASSSPLFPLHF.

This clone showed up just a few times. The V call is TRBV27, the J call TRBJ2-7, with D hard to call. Germline CDR1 MNHEY, CDR2 SMNVEV (reference sequence). The V end lost 6 bases, the J end lost 9 bases, and 18 bases lay between the germline ends. The CDR3 covers 13 residues. The CDR3 here is CASSPRAFFGQYF. DNA for the CDR3: TGTGCCAGCAGCCCCCGGGCCTTCTTTGGGCAGTACTTC.

The chain combines TRBV18 with TRBJ1-2; maybe TRBD1 (5 bases). Trimming removed 3 bases from V and 1 base from J, with 12 bases in between. Germline loops: CDR1 KGHSH, CDR2 LQKENI. This CDR3 is 15 amino acids long. The chain's CDR3 is CASSPQGVDNYGYTF. DNA of the CDR3: TGTGCCAGCTCACCCCAGGGAGTTGATAACTATGGCTACACCTTC.

The chain's CDR3 is CASSERTGINEQFF. The CDR3 DNA sequence: TGCGCCAGCAGTGAACGGACAGGAATCAATGAGCAGTTCTTC. This chain uses TRBV10-2 with TRBJ2-1; 7 bases line up with TRBD1. Per the germline V gene, CDR1 is WSHSY and CDR2 is SAAADI. There are 14 residues in the CDR3. With 3 bases clipped from V and 6 bases from J, the junction kept 5 bases outside the gene matches.

CDR3 sequence (DNA): TGTGCCAGCAGCTTATCCGGACAGGGGAAACACGAGCAGTACTTC. Protein: CASSLSGQGKHEQYF. This chain links TRBV13 with TRBJ2-7; TRBD1 matches at 9 bases. In germline, CDR1 is PRHDT, CDR2 FYEKMQ (reference sequence). The CDR3 extends over 15 amino acids. The ends lost 2 bases at V and 5 bases at J; junction bases unmatched: 7.

The chain joins TRBV5-1 to TRBJ2-7, with no clear D. The V end lost 4 bases, the J end lost 2 bases, and 16 bases lay between the germline ends. This CDR3 region has 15 residues. Germline V CDR1 and CDR2: SGHRS, YFSETQ. CDR3 amino acids: CASSLRAAATYEQYF. The CDR3 nucleotides are TGCGCCAGCAGCCTCCGGGCCGCAGCCACCTACGAGCAGTACTTC.